Listed here are 32 T cell receptor beta chains from one sample, sequenced in a study of regulatory T cells in long-lasting Graves disease. The time point was: persistent/refractory GD, antithyroid drugs over 5 years with positive TRAb. PBMC RNA was the source of the TCR library. Through Arm-PCR of CDR3 regions and iRepertoire HTBI primers, TCR beta libraries were built. TCRdb re-analysed the multiplex PCR reads in MiXCR, keeping a single row per CDR3 protein. The sample contains some 450,000 distinct CDR3 sequences, around 22% of which appear only once. Sequenced here: peripheral blood mononuclear cells (PBMCs), sampled when the disease was refractory, from a patient treated with antithyroid drugs. These receptors all stem from a female donor with Graves disease.

This chain connects TRBV20-1 to TRBJ2-7, with 12 bases fitting TRBD1. V lost 5 bases to trimming and J lost 3 bases; unmatched junction nucleotides: 5. The CDR3 totals 14 residues. Germline V gene data show CDR1 as DFQATT and CDR2 as SNEGSKA (reference sequence). Here the CDR3 DNA reads TGCAGTGCTCAGGGACAGGGGGCACTCTACGAGCAGTACTTC. It is translated as CSAQGQGALYEQYF.

The chain is built from TRBV5-6 and TRBJ2-5, with 8 bases matching TRBD1. V trimming: 2 bases; J trimming: 5 bases; junction bases outside the gene matches: 11. This CDR3 spans 16 amino acids. Germline V gene sequence: CDR1 SGHDT, CDR2 YYEEEE. This chain's CDR3 is CASSLWRQGPSETQYF. Written as DNA, the CDR3 is TGTGCCAGCAGCTTATGGAGACAGGGGCCGTCGGAGACCCAGTACTTC.

This sequence joins TRBV7-9 and TRBJ1-1, with D tentatively TRBD1 (6 bases). Germline lookup yields CDR1 SEHNR and CDR2 FQNEAQ (reference sequence). CDR3 length equals 15 residues. Between the trimmed V and J ends, which lost 2 bases and 1 base, there was a span of 11 bases. The CDR3: CASSLRGLGNTEAFF. In nucleotides, the CDR3 is TGTGCCAGCAGCTTACGGGGGCTGGGGAACACTGAAGCTTTCTTT.

In its sample, this clonotype was seen many times. The V gene is TRBV12-5, the J gene TRBJ2-7; no firm D call. Germline CDR1 reads LGHNT; CDR2 reads FRNRAP. The V and J ends lost 7 bases and 5 bases respectively, with 12 bases between them. This CDR3 contains 12 residues. The CDR3 region is CASAEFTNEQYF. The CDR3 DNA is TGTGCTAGTGCCGAATTCACGAACGAGCAGTACTTC.

This clonotype occurred a few times. Compared with germline, one end of the junction differs, possibly owing to a read error. The V and J genes are TRBV18 and TRBJ1-2, with D maybe TRBD1 (6 bases). CDR3 length: 14 residues. Germline V lookup: CDR1 KGHSH, CDR2 LQKENI. In nucleotides, the CDR3 is TGTGCCAGCTCACCGGGGACAAGCCGTTATGACTACACCTTC. It encodes CASSPGTSRYDYTF.

This clonotype was detected a few times. This chain joins TRBV20-1 and TRBJ2-7, with a tentative D call TRBD2 (6 bases). There are 14 residues in the CDR3. Trimming removed 6 bases at V and 7 bases at J, with 22 bases between. CDR1 and CDR2 (germline): DFQATT, SNEGSKA (reference sequence). The DNA for the CDR3 is TGCAGTGCCCAGGGACTTCCCAGTGTTGAGGAGCAGTACTTC. Amino acids: CSAQGLPSVEEQYF.

Regarding this clonotype: Here the CDR3 omits its conserved ending phenylalanine or tryptophan, so a read error is the likely source. This rearrangement joins TRBV7-2 to TRBJ1-2, with 7 bases matching TRBD1. V lost 2 bases to trimming and J lost 8 bases; unmatched junction nucleotides: 20. Germline V CDR1 and CDR2: SGHTA, FQGNSA. The CDR3 has 18 residues. The CDR3 nucleotides read TGTGCCAGCAGCTTATCGGCCATATTCAACAGGGGTTCCCGAGGCTACACCCTC. Translation gives CASSLSAIFNRGSRGYTL.

The chain combines TRBV6-1 with TRBJ2-3, with a possible D match to TRBD1 (6 bases). The V end was cut by 5 bases, the J end by 2 bases, with 11 bases between. The CDR3 covers 14 residues. CDR1 is MNHNS and CDR2 is SASEGT in the germline V gene. CDR3 nucleotide sequence: TGTGCCAGCAGTCGCCAGGGGTCCACAGATACGCAGTATTTT. Its protein is CASSRQGSTDTQYF.

With regard to this clonotype: Possible read error: a much larger clone is one base away. The chain carries TRBV7-2 and TRBJ1-1; D possibly corresponds to TRBD1 (6 bases). Germline assignment: CDR1 SGHTA and CDR2 FQGNSA. The length of the CDR3 is 13 residues. CDR3 in amino acids: CGSSTGLNTEAFF. Here the CDR3 DNA reads TGTGGCAGCAGCACAGGGCTGAACACTGAAGCTTTCTTT.

V and J are TRBV7-3 and TRBJ2-2, with 7 bases fitting TRBD1. The J segment lost 3 bases and the V segment lost 5 bases, leaving 6 bases of the junction unmatched. CDR1 and CDR2 from the germline V gene are SGHTA and FQGTGA. There are 15 residues in the CDR3. CDR3 nucleotides: TGTGCCAGCAGCCCGACCACAGGGGACACCGGGGAGCTGTTTTTT. The encoded protein is CASSPTTGDTGELFF.

V gene TRBV6-1 combines with J gene TRBJ1-6; D remains ambiguous. This CDR3 has 15 residues. Per the germline V gene, CDR1 is MNHNS and CDR2 is SASEGT. V lost 10 bases and J 0 bases, leaving 13 bases between the germline ends. CDR3 sequence: CATTAGSSYNSPLHF. CDR3 coding DNA: TGTGCCACCACCGCCGGAAGCTCCTATAATTCACCCCTCCACTTT.

The chain uses TRBV28 and TRBJ2-2, with D possibly being TRBD2 (5 bases). V was trimmed by 8 bases and J by 4 bases, leaving 11 bases between them. The CDR3 length is 13 residues. CDR1 MDHEN and CDR2 SYDVKM come from the germline V gene. The CDR3 reads CASGLGLTGELFF. The CDR3, as DNA: TGTGCCAGCGGATTAGGACTCACCGGGGAGCTGTTTTTT.

The chain uses TRBV19 and TRBJ1-1; D ambiguous. Germline CDR1 and CDR2: LNHDA and SQIVND (reference sequence). Trimming pared 2 bases from V and 0 bases from J, leaving 10 bases between. The CDR3 consists of 15 residues. Written as DNA, the CDR3 is TGTGCCAGTAGTATACGGGAACAGCTGAACACTGAAGCTTTCTTT. Residues: CASSIREQLNTEAFF.

The chain combines TRBV7-8 with TRBJ1-4; D remains ambiguous. From germline, CDR1 is SGHVS and CDR2 FQNEAQ. The CDR3 consists of 14 residues. V dropped 2 bases and J dropped 13 bases, with 17 bases sitting between them. In DNA, the CDR3 is TGTGCCAGCAGCTTAAGGCGGGTGGGGTTTCGACTGTTTTTT. Translation: CASSLRRVGFRLFF. Full variable domain (outside the CDR3, taken from reference TRBV7-8 and TRBJ1-4): GAGVSQSPRYKVAKRGQDVALRCDPISGHVSLFWYQQALGQGPEFLTYFQNEAQLDKSGLPSDRFFAERPEGSVSTLKIQRTQQEDSAVYLCASSLRRVGFRLFFGSGTQLSVL.

This chain uses TRBV28 with TRBJ2-4, with D possibly matching TRBD1 (5 bases). Trimming shortened V by 7 bases and J by 3 bases, and 13 bases separated the two germline ends. This CDR3 is 14 amino acids long. Germline V lookup: CDR1 MDHEN, CDR2 SYDVKM. The CDR3 nucleotides read TGTGCCAGCACTCTTCAGGGAAGCAAAAACATTCAGTACTTC. The encoded protein is CASTLQGSKNIQYF.

The chain has TRBV4-1 and TRBJ1-2, with D perhaps matching TRBD1 (6 bases). Trimming took off 1 base at V and 8 bases at J, with 17 bases between the two ends. Germline assignment: CDR1 MGHRA and CDR2 YSYEKL. The CDR3 is 15 amino acids. For the CDR3, the DNA is TGCGCCAGCAGCCAAGTGGGTCCAGGGGCTGAGGGCTACACCTTC. It encodes CASSQVGPGAEGYTF.

The gene calls are TRBV4-1 and TRBJ2-5; 7 bases agree with TRBD1. V gave up 1 base and J gave up 2 bases; unmatched junction bases: 10. Looked up from germline, CDR1 is MGHRA and CDR2 is YSYEKL. The CDR3 has 17 residues. CDR3 amino acids: CASSQASWTGQQETQYF. DNA of the CDR3: TGCGCCAGCAGCCAAGCGTCTTGGACAGGACAACAAGAGACCCAGTACTTC.

V and J are TRBV14 and TRBJ1-5; D unclear. This CDR3 comprises 14 residues. V dropped 3 bases and J dropped 2 bases, with 8 bases sitting between them. The germline CDR1 and CDR2 sequences are SGHDN and FVKESK. CDR3 sequence (DNA): TGTGCCAGCAGCCAGAGCGGGGGCAATCAGCCCCAGCATTTT. Encoded protein: CASSQSGGNQPQHF.

This chain joins TRBV24-1 and TRBJ2-2; D is unresolved. Germline CDR1 reads KGHDR; CDR2 reads SFDVKD. Trimming shortened V by 3 bases and J by 2 bases, and 9 bases separated the two germline ends. The CDR3 extends over 15 amino acids. CDR3 loop: CATSDLGPNTGELFF. The CDR3 nucleotides are TGTGCCACCAGTGATCTTGGGCCAAACACCGGGGAGCTGTTTTTT.

This clonotype came up many times. The chain uses TRBV2 and TRBJ1-2, with 8 bases that match TRBD1. The junction had 10 bases not matched to a gene; V was cut back by 6 bases and J by 4 bases. From germline, CDR1 is SNHLY and CDR2 FYNNEI. CDR3 length: 15 amino acids. CDR3 sequence: CASRDLPGQGYGYTF. For the CDR3, the DNA is TGTGCCAGCAGAGATCTCCCCGGACAGGGCTATGGCTACACCTTC.

In this sample, this clonotype turned up a few times. V usage is TRBV9 and J usage is TRBJ2-7; unclear D gene. V lost 1 base to trimming and J lost 3 bases, with 5 bases between them. This CDR3 region has 12 residues. CDR1 is SGDLS, CDR2 YYNGEE, per germline. Here the CDR3 DNA reads TGTGCCAGCAGCGTAAACCACTACGAGCAGTACTTC. This sequence encodes CASSVNHYEQYF.

A word on this clonotype: It may be a read error: a sequence one base away is much more abundant. CDR3 bases: TGTGCCAGCGGCCCAGGGACGGAGACCTACGAGCAGTTCTTC. Residues: CASGPGTETYEQFF. The V and J genes are TRBV28 and TRBJ2-1; D may match TRBD1 or TRBD2 (5 bases each). This CDR3 has 14 amino acids. Germline V CDR1 and CDR2: MDHEN, SYDVKM. V was clipped by 8 bases and J by 10 bases, with 21 bases between them. The whole variable domain, remainder taken from reference TRBV28 and TRBJ2-1, is DVKVTQSSRYLVKRTGEKVFLECVQDMDHENMFWYRQDPGLGLRLIYFSYDVKMKEKGDIPEGYSVSREKKERFSLILESASTNQTSMYLCASGPGTETYEQFFGPGTRLTVL.

The chain has TRBV11-2 and TRBJ1-1; D is perhaps TRBD1 (6 bases). The CDR3 runs 17 residues. Germline V gene lookup returns CDR1 SGHAT and CDR2 FQNNGV. Trimming left V 6 bases short and J 3 bases short, with 23 bases between. The CDR3 nucleotides read TGTGCCAGCAGAAAACAGATGTCGGCAGGGGAAGACACTGAAGCTTTCTTT. Its protein product is CASRKQMSAGEDTEAFF.

In this sample, this clonotype turned up a few times. With a much larger clone just one base away, this may be a read error. This chain uses TRBV10-3 with TRBJ2-5; D uncertain. Trimming shortened V by 7 bases and J by 4 bases, and 16 bases separated the two germline ends. The CDR3 totals 14 residues. Germline lookup yields CDR1 ENHRY and CDR2 SYGVKD. The CDR3 sequence is CAITRPREVETQYF. The CDR3 DNA is TGTGCCATCACCCGACCCCGTGAAGTAGAGACCCAGTACTTC.

This clonotype was counted many times. This chain connects TRBV11-1 to TRBJ1-2; 7 nucleotides align to TRBD1. This CDR3 contains 15 residues. V lost 0 bases, J lost 6 bases, and 7 bases stayed unmatched. Germline values: CDR1 SGHAT, CDR2 FQDESV (reference sequence). CDR3 sequence reads: CASSLAETGVNGYTF. In DNA, the CDR3 is TGTGCCAGCAGCTTAGCCGAAACAGGGGTGAATGGCTACACCTTC.

CDR3 sequence (DNA): TGTGCCATTGTCATGGGCCTGCGCTCTGGAAACACCATATATTTT. Its translation is CAIVMGLRSGNTIYF. The chain joins TRBV15 to TRBJ1-3; no reliable D call. This CDR3 is 15 amino acids long. The V end was cut by 10 bases, the J end by 0 bases, with 16 bases between. CDR1 is LNHNV and CDR2 is YYDKDF in the germline V gene (reference sequence). The full variable domain, rest sourced from reference TRBV15 and TRBJ1-3, is DAMVIQNPRYQVTQFGKPVTLSCSQTLNHNVMYWYQQKSSQAPKLLFHYYDKDFNNEADTPDNFQSRRPNTSFCFLDIRSPGLGDTAMYLCAIVMGLRSGNTIYFGEGSWLTVV.

This sequence joins TRBV7-2 and TRBJ2-7, with D hard to call. CDR3 length: 14 amino acids. V lost 4 bases to trimming and J lost 2 bases, with 12 bases between them. Per the germline V gene, CDR1 is SGHTA and CDR2 is FQGNSA. This CDR3 reads CASSSRQAPYEQYF. DNA for the CDR3: TGTGCCAGCAGCTCCCGTCAGGCTCCCTACGAGCAGTACTTC. Variable domain in full (rest from reference TRBV7-2 and TRBJ2-7): GAGVSQSPSNKVTEKGKDVELRCDPISGHTALYWYRQSLGQGLEFLIYFQGNSAPDKSGLPSDRFSAERTGGSVSTLTIQRTQQEDSAVYLCASSSRQAPYEQYFGPGTRLTVT.

This clonotype was seen only a few times. This chain uses TRBV14 with TRBJ2-5; the D gene is possibly TRBD2 (6 bases). CDR1 is SGHDN and CDR2 is FVKESK in the germline V gene. CDR3 length equals 16 residues. V lost 3 bases to trimming and J lost 5 bases, with 19 bases between them. This CDR3 is CASSQELARPTETQYF. The CDR3 DNA is TGTGCCAGCAGCCAGGAACTAGCTCGACCCACCGAGACCCAGTACTTC.

The V and J genes are TRBV20-1 and TRBJ1-2; D call uncertain. This CDR3 has 14 residues. The V gene lost 3 bases and the J gene lost 8 bases, with 19 bases spanning the gap. Germline V gene lookup returns CDR1 DFQATT and CDR2 SNEGSKA (reference sequence). The CDR3, as DNA: TGCAGTGCTAGTCTGGATAACTTTCATACCGGCTACACCTTC. This gives the protein CSASLDNFHTGYTF.

The V gene is TRBV25-1, the J gene TRBJ1-4; TRBD1 agrees at 7 bases. The ends lost 3 bases at V and 8 bases at J; junction bases unmatched: 9. This CDR3 spans 15 amino acids. Germline V gene data show CDR1 as MGHDK and CDR2 as SYGVNS. CDR3 protein: CASSERTGRVEKLFF. In DNA form, the CDR3 reads TGTGCCAGCAGTGAGCGGACAGGACGCGTAGAAAAACTGTTTTTT.

This clonotype was observed at least ten times. The J gene is TRBJ2-5, the V gene TRBV2; 9 nucleotides match TRBD2. The V segment lost 6 bases and the J segment 0 bases; nucleotides outside the gene matches: 8. Germline values: CDR1 SNHLY, CDR2 FYNNEI. The CDR3 is made up of 16 amino acids. CDR3 sequence: CASSEDRLADQETQYF. CDR3 nucleotides: TGTGCCAGCAGCGAGGATAGACTAGCGGACCAAGAGACCCAGTACTTC.

This clonotype occurred a few times. V gene TRBV13 combines with J gene TRBJ2-3; possibly TRBD2 for D (6 bases). V was clipped by 2 bases and J by 6 bases, with 15 bases between them. The length of the CDR3 is 15 residues. Germline CDR1 and CDR2: PRHDT and FYEKMQ (reference sequence). CDR3 protein: CASSLKAGTLDTQYF. The CDR3 bases are TGTGCCAGCAGCTTAAAAGCTGGGACTCTTGATACGCAGTATTTT.